The 7 T cell receptor beta chains reported below all come from one sample, sequenced in a study of identical twins. TCRdb re-derived calls from the 5' RACE reads in MiXCR, one entry per CDR3 protein. The sample contains over 550,000 distinct CDR3 sequences, about 7% of which appear only once. These data also formed part of another study, on yellow fever vaccine responses in identical twins.

The specimen sequenced was PBMCs. The receptors derive from a woman between 18 and 30 years old in good health.

The chain uses TRBV10-1 and TRBJ2-5; no firm D call. The germline CDR1 and CDR2 sequences are WNHNN and SYGVQD (reference sequence). The ends were cut back, 3 bases at V and 5 bases at J, with 13 bases in the middle. The CDR3 spans 14 residues. This CDR3 is CASSDRNPSETQYF. The CDR3 region has the DNA TGCGCCAGCAGTGATCGTAACCCATCGGAGACCCAGTACTTC.

The chain joins TRBV7-3 to TRBJ2-5; 10 bases match TRBD1. The CDR3 is made up of 15 amino acids. CDR1 is SGHTA and CDR2 is FQGTGA in the germline V gene. The V gene end was trimmed by 5 bases and the J gene end by 7 bases; junction bases not matched to a gene: 10. The CDR3 nucleotides read TGTGCCAGCAGCCACGGGACAGGGGACGGGCGGACCCAGTACTTC. This sequence encodes CASSHGTGDGRTQYF. The full variable domain, in which reference TRBV7-3 and TRBJ2-5 provide the parts outside the CDR3, is GAGVSQTPSNKVTEKGKYVELRCDPISGHTALYWYRQSLGQGPEFLIYFQGTGAADDSGLPNDRFFAVRPEGSVSTLKIQRTERGDSAVYLCASSHGTGDGRTQYFGPGTRLLVL.

This chain connects TRBV29-1 to TRBJ2-7; D may be TRBD2 (5 bases). Trimming removed 0 bases at V and 5 bases at J, with 23 bases between. Looked up from germline, CDR1 is SQVTM and CDR2 is ANQGSEA. The CDR3 has 17 residues. The CDR3 loop is CSVEDRIGNKGDDEQYV. The CDR3 bases are TGCAGCGTTGAAGACCGAATTGGGAACAAGGGAGATGACGAGCAGTACGTC.

This clonotype occurred a few times. V and J are TRBV7-9 and TRBJ1-6; tentatively, D is TRBD1 (6 bases). The germline V and J ends were trimmed by 1 base and 14 bases, with 15 bases remaining between them. Germline V gene lookup returns CDR1 SEHNR and CDR2 FQNEAQ (reference sequence). This CDR3 is built from 14 residues. In DNA form, the CDR3 reads TGTGCCAGCAGCTTAGGGGACACGTCCCGTGCCCTCCACTTT. Its translation: CASSLGDTSRALHF.

In this sample, this clonotype turned up many times. This chain links TRBV12-3 or TRBV12-4 with TRBJ1-2, with D perhaps matching TRBD1 (6 bases). The CDR3 has 16 amino acids. Trimming shortened V by 7 bases and J by 2 bases, and 20 bases separated the two germline ends. The CDR3 is CASTLRDTRGNYGYTF. The CDR3 DNA reads TGTGCCAGCACCCTACGGGACACCCGAGGAAACTATGGCTACACCTTC.

Many counts were recorded for this clonotype. The V gene is TRBV28, the J gene TRBJ2-7; D remains ambiguous. Trimming took off 6 bases at V and 4 bases at J, with 7 bases between the two ends. The CDR3 runs 11 residues. Germline V gives CDR1 MDHEN, CDR2 SYDVKM. In DNA, the CDR3 is TGTGCCAGCAGCGCCCCTTACGAGCAGTACTTC. It codes for CASSAPYEQYF.

This clonotype was seen at least ten times. The chain joins TRBV12-3 or TRBV12-4 to TRBJ2-7, with 12 bases aligning to TRBD2. V lost 5 bases, J lost 0 bases, and 5 bases stayed unmatched. The CDR3 covers 16 residues. CDR3: CASSRGTSGRSYEQYF. The CDR3 DNA reads TGTGCCAGCAGTCGAGGGACTAGCGGGCGCTCCTACGAGCAGTACTTC.